One sample yielded the 18 T cell receptor beta chains listed below, sequenced in a study of OX40 agonist ivuxolimab in advanced cancers. Data came from immunoSEQ multiplex PCR; TCRdb stores just in-frame clones and leaves some out. The table lists roughly 50,000 clones, about nine tenths of them singletons. The specimen comprised CD4+ or CD8+ T cells sorted from blood, sampled in a trial of the OX40 agonist ivuxolimab. Receptor source: an adult with an advanced solid tumor such as melanoma, head and neck, liver or kidney cancer.

The rearrangement joins TRBV6-1 to TRBJ1-3; D remains ambiguous. The CDR3 sequence is 12 residues long. From germline, CDR1 is MNHNS and CDR2 SASEGT. Trimming removed 6 bases from V and 4 bases from J, with 7 bases in between. CDR3 protein: CASRGEGNTIYF. In DNA, the CDR3 is TGTGCCAGCAGGGGAGAAGGAAACACCATATATTTT.

The rearrangement joins TRBV6-6 to TRBJ1-1; 7 bases are shared with TRBD1. This CDR3 comprises 13 residues. J was trimmed by 1 base and V by 5 bases; bases with no gene match: 1. CDR1 and CDR2 (germline): MNHNY, SVGAGI (reference sequence). The CDR3 protein is CASSDRENTEAFF. CDR3 nucleotide sequence: TGTGCCAGCAGTGACAGGGAGAACACTGAAGCTTTCTTT.

The chain carries TRBV10-3 and TRBJ2-7; 10 bases align to TRBD1. Germline V CDR1 and CDR2: ENHRY, SYGVKD. V shed 4 bases, J shed 3 bases, and the junction held 6 bases outside the gene matches. The CDR3 consists of 15 residues. The CDR3 nucleotides are TGTGCCATCAGTGGAGGGACAGGGGACTTCTACGAGCAGTACGTC. Residues: CAISGGTGDFYEQYV.

V usage is TRBV10-3 and J usage is TRBJ1-1; D remains ambiguous. V lost 5 bases, J lost 7 bases, and 11 bases lay in between. Germline assignment: CDR1 ENHRY and CDR2 SYGVKD. The CDR3 has 12 amino acids. CDR3 nucleotide sequence: TGTGCCATCAGTCTGGATGGGGATGAAGCTTTCTTT. Residues: CAISLDGDEAFF.

This clone was seen only once. The chain employs TRBV5-5 and TRBJ1-4; D not certain. Germline values: CDR1 SGHKS, CDR2 YYEKEE (reference sequence). The CDR3 extends over 12 amino acids. Trimming removed 3 bases from V and 4 bases from J, with 4 bases in between. In nucleotides, the CDR3 is TGTGCCAGCAGCTACAGTAATGAAAAACTGTTTTTT. Its translation is CASSYSNEKLFF.

This sequence joins TRBV27 and TRBJ2-7, with a possible D match to TRBD1 (6 bases). Germline lookup yields CDR1 MNHEY and CDR2 SMNVEV (reference sequence). The length of the CDR3 is 14 residues. V shed 5 bases and J shed 4 bases, with 15 bases lying between them. The CDR3 DNA follows: TGTGCCAGCAGTCTAGCTGGGGGCGGGTACGAGCAGTACTTC. Protein sequence: CASSLAGGGYEQYF.

This chain uses TRBV5-1 with TRBJ2-1; D tentatively reads TRBD1 or TRBD2 (5 bases each). V gave up 2 bases and J gave up 0 bases, with 9 bases separating them. The CDR3 has 15 amino acids. Germline CDR1 reads SGHRS; CDR2 reads YFSETQ. CDR3 coding DNA: TGCGCCAGCAGCTTATCAGGGAGCTCCTACAATGAGCAGTTCTTC. Residues: CASSLSGSSYNEQFF.

The chain is built from TRBV15 and TRBJ1-3; unclear D gene. From germline, CDR1 is LNHNV and CDR2 YYDKDF (reference sequence). This CDR3 region has 15 residues. The V and J ends lost 1 base and 0 bases respectively, with 7 bases between them. CDR3 in amino acids: CATSRGMTSGNTIYF. CDR3 DNA: TGTGCCACCAGCAGAGGAATGACCTCTGGAAACACCATATATTTT.

The V call is TRBV7-3, the J call TRBJ1-2; D may be TRBD1 (6 bases). V lost 5 bases and J 5 bases, leaving 21 bases between the germline ends. The CDR3 spans 16 residues. Germline CDR1 is SGHTA and CDR2 is FQGTGA. The CDR3 nucleotides are TGTGCCAGCAGCCATTCCGGGGGGGCTGTAGGGTATGGCTACACCTTC. It specifies CASSHSGGAVGYGYTF.

In DNA form, the CDR3 reads TGCGCCAGCACCGAAGGGTTAGGTTCCTACGAGCAGTACGTC. Translated: CASTEGLGSYEQYV. V and J are TRBV5-1 and TRBJ2-7; D ambiguous. Trimming took off 6 bases at V and 1 base at J, with 14 bases between the two ends. Germline loops: CDR1 SGHRS, CDR2 YFSETQ. The CDR3 loop spans 14 amino acids.

The chain carries TRBV19 and TRBJ1-6; 8 nucleotides match TRBD1. The V gene end was trimmed by 4 bases and the J gene end by 9 bases; junction bases not matched to a gene: 5. This CDR3 is 14 amino acids long. Germline-derived CDR1 and CDR2 are LNHDA and SQIVND (reference sequence). The CDR3 sequence: CASSTGGIGSPLHF. DNA of the CDR3: TGTGCCAGTAGTACAGGGGGCATCGGTTCACCCCTCCACTTT.

The chain carries TRBV21-1 and TRBJ2-3. TRBV21-1 is a known pseudogene. This CDR3 contains 15 residues. CDR3 residues: CASSRGAGHTDTQYF. In DNA form, the CDR3 reads TGTGCCAGCAGCAGGGGGGCGGGACACACAGATACGCAGTATTTT.

The chain combines TRBV19 with TRBJ1-5; 9 bases agree with TRBD1. V shed 2 bases and J 0 bases; nucleotides not matched to a gene: 8. The germline gives CDR1 LNHDA, CDR2 SQIVND (reference sequence). The CDR3 contains 18 residues. DNA for the CDR3: TGTGCCAGTAGTATATTGTGGACAGGGGAGTATAGCAATCAGCCCCAGCATTTT. It is translated as CASSILWTGEYSNQPQHF.

J is TRBJ1-2 and V is TRBV7-6, with TRBD1 matching 7 bases. With V trimmed by 10 bases and J by 4 bases, 6 bases remained unmatched. The CDR3 is made up of 12 amino acids. Germline V gene sequence: CDR1 SGHVS, CDR2 FNYEAQ. CDR3 bases: TGTGCCACCAAGGGACAGACCTATGGCTACACCTTC. Translation gives CATKGQTYGYTF.

The genes are TRBV5-1 and TRBJ2-2; 10 bases line up with TRBD1. The length of the CDR3 is 17 residues. The germline V gene encodes CDR1 SGHRS and CDR2 YFSETQ. V shed 3 bases and J 0 bases; nucleotides not matched to a gene: 5. CDR3 in DNA: TGCGCCAGCAGCTACCGGGACAGGGGACCGAACACCGGGGAGCTGTTTTTT. Encoded protein: CASSYRDRGPNTGELFF.

J is TRBJ1-6 and V is TRBV10-1; TRBD1 agrees at 8 bases. The germline gives CDR1 WNHNN, CDR2 SYGVQD (reference sequence). There are 13 residues in the CDR3. Trimming cost V 8 bases and J 8 bases; bases outside gene matches: 5. CDR3 bases: TGCGCCAGCCGGACAGGGTTGGATTCACCCCTCCACTTT. It translates to CASRTGLDSPLHF.

The chain has TRBV28 and TRBJ1-1, with unresolved D. V was cut by 6 bases and J by 10 bases, with 15 bases left in between. Germline loops: CDR1 MDHEN, CDR2 SYDVKM. This CDR3 comprises 12 residues. In nucleotides, the CDR3 is TGTGCCAGCAGAGATTTGGAAAAAGGAGCTTTCTTT. It yields the protein CASRDLEKGAFF. The whole variable domain, filled in from reference TRBV28 and TRBJ1-1, reads DVKVTQSSRYLVKRTGEKVFLECVQDMDHENMFWYRQDPGLGLRLIYFSYDVKMKEKGDIPEGYSVSREKKERFSLILESASTNQTSMYLCASRDLEKGAFFGQGTRLTVV.

The CDR3 DNA is TGTGCCAGCAGCCGTCTTTTACCCGACAGGCTTCTTGGTAACGAGTACTTC. Translating it yields CASSRLLPDRLLGNEYF. The chain links TRBV7-9 to TRBJ2-7; tentatively, D is TRBD1 (6 bases). Germline V gene lookup returns CDR1 SEHNR and CDR2 FQNEAQ (reference sequence). The CDR3 runs to 17 residues. V gave up 5 bases and J gave up 11 bases, with 31 bases separating them.